Below are 31 T cell receptor beta chains sequenced from a single sample in a study of CD8 T cells in Susac syndrome. Random hexamers served to reverse transcribe about 0.5 to 1 ug RNA. In TCRdb, the immunoSEQ multiplex PCR reads were re-called with MiXCR into one record per CDR3 protein. The table shows roughly 130,000 distinct CDR3 sequences, with more than 90% occurring only once. Sequenced input: CD4+ T cells from PBMCs. Receptors were obtained from a human donor in good health.

The CDR3 loop is CASSSRLSGNTIYF. Written as DNA, the CDR3 is TGTGCCAGCAGCTCCCGTTTATCGGGAAACACCATATATTTT. The chain couples TRBV11-2 to TRBJ1-3; D not certain. Between the trimmed V and J ends, which lost 4 bases and 4 bases, there was a span of 11 bases. This CDR3 has 14 amino acids. Germline assignment: CDR1 SGHAT and CDR2 FQNNGV.

This clonotype was seen a handful of times. This sequence joins TRBV27 and TRBJ2-7; 8 bases line up with TRBD1. V gave up 3 bases and J gave up 4 bases; unmatched junction bases: 5. This CDR3 is 14 amino acids long. CDR1 MNHEY and CDR2 SMNVEV come from the germline V gene (reference sequence). CDR3 sequence reads: CASSFRGQLYEQYF. CDR3 in DNA: TGTGCCAGCAGTTTCAGGGGGCAATTATACGAGCAGTACTTC.

This clonotype was recorded once. The V and J genes are TRBV6-1 and TRBJ1-1; D might be TRBD1 (5 bases). This CDR3 region has 14 residues. Germline CDR1 is MNHNS and CDR2 is SASEGT. V dropped 4 bases and J dropped 1 base, with 10 bases sitting between them. This CDR3 is CASSANRWNTEAFF. For the CDR3, the DNA is TGTGCCAGCAGTGCAAACAGGTGGAACACTGAAGCTTTCTTT.

The sample holds one count of this clonotype. The chain joins TRBV7-9 to TRBJ2-6; D not resolved. In germline, CDR1 is SEHNR, CDR2 FQNEAQ (reference sequence). This CDR3 spans 17 amino acids. V shed 3 bases and J shed 0 bases, with 12 bases lying between them. CDR3: CASSLVVGRSGANVLTF. The CDR3, as DNA: TGTGCCAGCAGCTTGGTGGTCGGTCGCTCTGGGGCCAACGTCCTGACTTTC. The full variable domain, its missing parts supplied by reference TRBV7-9 and TRBJ2-6, is DTGVSQNPRHKITKRGQNVTFRCDPISEHNRLYWYRQTLGQGPEFLTYFQNEAQLEKSRLLSDRFSAERPKGSFSTLEIQRTEQGDSAMYLCASSLVVGRSGANVLTFGAGSRLTVL.

This rearrangement joins TRBV27 to TRBJ1-1; TRBD1 is a possible D gene (5 bases). This CDR3 comprises 15 residues. The germline gives CDR1 MNHEY, CDR2 SMNVEV (reference sequence). V gave up 7 bases and J gave up 1 base, with 16 bases separating them. CDR3 amino acids: CASNPMGRGNTEAFF. CDR3 in DNA: TGTGCCAGCAACCCCATGGGACGGGGGAACACTGAAGCTTTCTTT.

J is TRBJ2-1 and V is TRBV29-1; TRBD1 is a possible D gene (5 bases). CDR3 length: 12 amino acids. The germline V and J ends were trimmed by 3 bases and 5 bases, with 8 bases remaining between them. Per the germline V gene, CDR1 is SQVTM and CDR2 is ANQGSEA. The CDR3 nucleotides read TGCAGCGTTGATGACAGAAACAATGAGCAGTTCTTC. Its translation: CSVDDRNNEQFF.

The rearrangement joins TRBV19 to TRBJ2-1; no clear D. The V and J ends lost 6 bases and 0 bases respectively, with 12 bases between them. The germline V gene encodes CDR1 LNHDA and CDR2 SQIVND (reference sequence). This CDR3 region has 15 residues. This CDR3 is CASSPIESSYNEQFF. The CDR3 DNA follows: TGTGCCAGTAGCCCCATAGAAAGCTCCTACAATGAGCAGTTCTTC. The full variable domain, in which reference TRBV19 and TRBJ2-1 provide the parts outside the CDR3, is DGGITQSPKYLFRKEGQNVTLSCEQNLNHDAMYWYRQDPGQGLRLIYYSQIVNDFQKGDIAEGYSVSREKKESFPLTVTSAQKNPTAFYLCASSPIESSYNEQFFGPGTRLTVL.

The chain is built from TRBV19 and TRBJ2-7; the D gene is possibly TRBD1 (6 bases). From germline, CDR1 is LNHDA and CDR2 SQIVND (reference sequence). Trimming removed 3 bases at V and 2 bases at J, with 11 bases between. The CDR3 runs to 14 residues. The CDR3 here is CASSMGDKTYEQYF. CDR3 DNA: TGTGCCAGTAGTATGGGGGACAAAACCTACGAGCAGTACTTC.

This chain joins TRBV9 and TRBJ2-5; D remains unclear. Germline loops: CDR1 SGDLS, CDR2 YYNGEE. V was pared by 4 bases and J by 0 bases, with 10 bases between. The CDR3 has 14 residues. In DNA, the CDR3 is TGTGCCAGCAGCACTGGTTCGTACCAAGAGACCCAGTACTTC. This translates into CASSTGSYQETQYF.

The count of this clonotype is one. The chain couples TRBV19 to TRBJ1-1; D gene unclear. This CDR3 region has 13 residues. Germline V gene sequence: CDR1 LNHDA, CDR2 SQIVND (reference sequence). Trimming removed 5 bases at V and 1 base at J, with 8 bases between. The CDR3 reads CASSSRRNTEAFF. The CDR3 DNA reads as TGTGCCAGTAGTTCCCGACGGAACACTGAAGCTTTCTTT.

V usage is TRBV20-1 and J usage is TRBJ2-3; no clear D gene. Per the germline V gene, CDR1 is DFQATT and CDR2 is SNEGSKA (reference sequence). The CDR3 is made up of 13 amino acids. The V end lost 2 bases, the J end lost 7 bases, and 13 bases lay between the germline ends. CDR3: CSARTASLNTQYF. Here the CDR3 DNA reads TGCAGTGCTAGAACGGCAAGTCTTAATACGCAGTATTTT.

Of note for this clonotype: Germline and junction disagree at one end, which may indicate a read error. V gene TRBV3-1 combines with J gene TRBJ2-1; 7 bases are shared with TRBD2. The CDR3 has 14 residues. The germline CDR1 and CDR2 sequences are LGHDT and YNNKEL (reference sequence). The CDR3 is CASSQDGTSGAGLF. The CDR3 nucleotides read TGTGCCAGCAGCCAAGATGGGACGAGCGGAGCGGGGCTCTTC.

This rearrangement joins TRBV20-1 to TRBJ2-3, with D maybe TRBD1 (6 bases). This CDR3 is built from 11 residues. From germline, CDR1 is DFQATT and CDR2 SNEGSKA (reference sequence). CDR3 region: CSSPRGDTQYF. The CDR3, as DNA: TGCAGCTCCCCCAGGGGAGATACGCAGTATTTT.

V gene TRBV6-6 combines with J gene TRBJ1-5; a possible D gene is TRBD1 (6 bases). This CDR3 has 15 residues. V was cut by 2 bases and J by 7 bases, with 15 bases left in between. Germline CDR1 reads MNHNY; CDR2 reads SVGAGI (reference sequence). CDR3 loop: CASSYPTGLPQPQHF. In nucleotides, the CDR3 is TGTGCCAGCAGTTACCCCACAGGGTTGCCGCAGCCCCAGCATTTT.

The rearrangement uses TRBV13 and TRBJ2-5; TRBD1 is a possible D gene (6 bases). CDR3 length equals 15 residues. Germline loops: CDR1 PRHDT, CDR2 FYEKMQ (reference sequence). Trimming took off 6 bases at V and 3 bases at J, with 17 bases between the two ends. The CDR3 nucleotides read TGTGCCAGCAGTCGGATGCAGGGGAACAAAGAGACCCAGTACTTC. It specifies CASSRMQGNKETQYF.

The rearrangement uses TRBV5-1 and TRBJ2-7; 11 bases are shared with TRBD1. The V segment lost 1 base and the J segment 3 bases; nucleotides outside the gene matches: 3. CDR1 and CDR2 from the germline V gene are SGHRS and YFSETQ. The CDR3 has 15 amino acids. CDR3 DNA: TGCGCCAGCAGCTTGAGGACAGGGGGCGTCTACGAGCAGTACTTC. Protein product: CASSLRTGGVYEQYF. The full variable domain, with the rest looked up from reference TRBV5-1 and TRBJ2-7, is KAGVTQTPRYLIKTRGQQVTLSCSPISGHRSVSWYQQTPGQGLQFLFEYFSETQRNKGNFPGRFSGRQFSNSRSEMNVSTLELGDSALYLCASSLRTGGVYEQYFGPGTRLTVT.

CDR3 sequence: CSALDRARDPWTQYF. The DNA for the CDR3 is TGCAGTGCGCTAGACAGGGCCCGAGATCCGTGGACCCAGTACTTC. The chain carries TRBV20-1 and TRBJ2-5, with 7 nucleotides matching TRBD1. Germline CDR1 reads DFQATT; CDR2 reads SNEGSKA (reference sequence). The length of the CDR3 is 15 residues. Trimming removed 6 bases from V and 7 bases from J; junction bases left unmatched: 17.

Here the CDR3 DNA reads TGTGCCAGCAGCTTAGCGCACACCGGGGAGCTGTTTTTT. Its translation: CASSLAHTGELFF. The chain combines TRBV7-9 with TRBJ2-2; the D is unclear. Trimming stripped 0 bases from V and 3 bases from J, with 2 bases between. The CDR3 has 13 amino acids. CDR1 SEHNR and CDR2 FQNEAQ come from the germline V gene (reference sequence).

The chain combines TRBV7-2 with TRBJ2-7; a weak D match, TRBD1 (6 bases). Germline CDR1 reads SGHTA; CDR2 reads FQGNSA. The CDR3 spans 14 residues. Trimming pared 2 bases from V and 2 bases from J, leaving 10 bases between. The CDR3 here is CASSLKQGAYEQYF. The CDR3 coding sequence is TGTGCCAGCAGCTTAAAACAGGGAGCCTACGAGCAGTACTTC.

This clonotype was recorded only once. CDR3 protein: CASSYPEREQYF. CDR3 bases: TGTGCCAGCAGTTACCCGGAGCGCGAGCAGTACTTC. This chain uses TRBV6-2 or TRBV6-3 with TRBJ2-7; no definite D call. Looked up from germline, CDR1 is MNHEY and CDR2 is SVGEGT. V was shortened by 2 bases and J by 6 bases, with 8 bases between the two germline ends. The CDR3 has 12 amino acids.

V gene TRBV5-1 combines with J gene TRBJ2-1, with D maybe TRBD2 (5 bases). The CDR3 consists of 12 residues. The germline V gene has CDR1 SGHRS and CDR2 YFSETQ. Trimming removed 4 bases at V and 8 bases at J, with 10 bases between. The CDR3 bases are TGCGCCAGCAGCCCTGAGGGATATGAGCAGTTCTTC. Its protein product is CASSPEGYEQFF.

The CDR3 sequence is CASTRDYNEQFF. CDR3 nucleotides: TGTGCCAGCACCAGGGATTACAATGAGCAGTTCTTC. The V gene is TRBV12-3 or TRBV12-4, the J gene TRBJ2-1; possible D gene TRBD1, 5 bases. V was clipped by 7 bases and J by 4 bases, with 8 bases between them. The CDR3 has 12 residues.

The chain has TRBV30 and TRBJ2-7; 8 bases are a match to TRBD1. The V gene's germline CDR1 is GTSNPN and CDR2 SVGIG (reference sequence). The CDR3 consists of 13 residues. After removal of 4 bases from V and 3 bases from J, the junction contained 5 bases not matched to a gene. CDR3 sequence reads: CAWKQGADYEQYF. The CDR3 nucleotides read TGTGCCTGGAAGCAGGGGGCGGACTACGAGCAGTACTTC.

The chain couples TRBV7-8 to TRBJ2-1; TRBD2 might be the D (6 bases). This CDR3 has 15 amino acids. The germline CDR1 and CDR2 sequences are SGHVS and FQNEAQ. The V end lost 6 bases, the J end lost 8 bases, and 20 bases lay between the germline ends. In DNA form, the CDR3 reads TGTGCCAGCAGTCGGAGGGACGGGAGTGCCTATGAGCAGTTCTTC. This gives the protein CASSRRDGSAYEQFF.

The V and J genes are TRBV27 and TRBJ1-1; no clear D gene. The CDR3 has 16 amino acids. The germline V and J ends were trimmed by 5 bases and 1 base, with 17 bases remaining between them. The germline V gene has CDR1 MNHEY and CDR2 SMNVEV (reference sequence). The chain's CDR3 is CASSPRTHAPNTEAFF. The CDR3, as DNA: TGTGCCAGCAGTCCCAGGACCCATGCCCCGAACACTGAAGCTTTCTTT.

The chain carries TRBV2 and TRBJ2-1, with a possible D match to TRBD2 (5 bases). The CDR3 length is 12 residues. Germline CDR1 is SNHLY and CDR2 is FYNNEI. With 10 bases removed from V and 6 bases from J, the gap between germline ends came to 13 bases. The chain's CDR3 is CATTRGSNEQFF. The DNA for the CDR3 is TGTGCCACCACGAGAGGGAGCAATGAGCAGTTCTTC.

The rearrangement joins TRBV2 to TRBJ2-7; 10 nucleotides line up with TRBD2. The CDR3 totals 14 residues. CDR1 SNHLY and CDR2 FYNNEI come from the germline V gene. V was clipped by 4 bases and J by 7 bases; unmatched bases: 7. The chain's CDR3 is CASSVQLAGREQYF. Here the CDR3 DNA reads TGTGCCAGCAGTGTTCAACTAGCGGGACGGGAGCAGTACTTC.

The genes are TRBV19 and TRBJ2-1, with 8 bases identical to TRBD2. The CDR3 totals 15 residues. The V segment lost 8 bases and the J segment 4 bases; nucleotides outside the gene matches: 10. Germline CDR1 reads LNHDA; CDR2 reads SQIVND (reference sequence). CDR3 in amino acids: CASQSGGANYNEQFF. The CDR3, as DNA: TGTGCCAGTCAGTCGGGGGGGGCCAATTACAATGAGCAGTTCTTC. Based on the CDR3 plus reference TRBV19 and TRBJ2-1, the full variable domain is DGGITQSPKYLFRKEGQNVTLSCEQNLNHDAMYWYRQDPGQGLRLIYYSQIVNDFQKGDIAEGYSVSREKKESFPLTVTSAQKNPTAFYLCASQSGGANYNEQFFGPGTRLTVL.

The chain joins TRBV7-2 to TRBJ2-7; 7 nucleotides line up with TRBD1. Germline CDR1 and CDR2: SGHTA and FQGNSA. The ends lost 5 bases at V and 2 bases at J; junction bases unmatched: 9. CDR3 length: 15 residues. For the CDR3, the DNA is TGTGCCAGCAGCACCTCCGGGACAGTTCCCTACGAGCAGTACTTC. Amino acids: CASSTSGTVPYEQYF.

The CDR3 reads CASGRGILYGYTF. The CDR3 DNA is TGTGCCAGCGGCCGGGGCATTCTCTATGGCTACACCTTC. The chain combines TRBV3-1 with TRBJ1-2, with D possibly TRBD1 on 5 matching bases. Germline V CDR1 and CDR2: LGHDT, YNNKEL (reference sequence). This CDR3 spans 13 amino acids. V lost 8 bases to trimming and J lost 4 bases, with 14 bases between them.

This clonotype was detected once. The rearrangement joins TRBV5-4 to TRBJ2-2; 8 positions agree with TRBD1. CDR1 is SGHNT, CDR2 YYREEE, per germline (reference sequence). The CDR3 is made up of 15 amino acids. V shed 5 bases, J shed 6 bases, and the junction held 9 bases outside the gene matches. The DNA for the CDR3 is TGTGCCAGCAGTACGGGACAGGTGATTTCCGGGGAGCTGTTTTTT. Protein: CASSTGQVISGELFF.